A selection of T cell receptor beta chains follows, all from one sample in a study of OX40 agonist ivuxolimab in advanced cancers. The protocol was immunoSEQ multiplex PCR, while the TCRdb copy is restricted to in-frame clones and leaves out a portion. The sample has more than 90,000 clones; just under 85% are singletons. The material sequenced was CD4+ or CD8+ T cells sorted from blood, taken in a trial of the OX40 agonist ivuxolimab. The receptors were sampled from an adult with an advanced solid tumor such as melanoma, head and neck, liver or kidney cancer. The CDR3 runs from the conserved cysteine through the conserved F or W. A D gene is named only where the DNA matches it firmly. Some rows mark clone size as missing; the rest say once, few, many or name a class of expanded clone.

v_gene	len	abundance	j_gene	d_gene	CDR3nt	CDR3aa
TRBV27	17	.	TRBJ1-6	.	TGTGCCAGCAGTTTATCGGGCATAAGCTCCTATAATTCACCCCTCCACTTT	CASSLSGISSYNSPLHF
TRBV7-3	13	.	TRBJ2-3	.	TGTGCCAGCAGCTTAAACCGGGGGGATACGCAGTATTTT	CASSLNRGDTQYF
TRBV2	14	.	TRBJ1-1	.	TGTGCCAGCAGGGGCGGGAGGCGCGGGGCTGAAGCTTTCTTT	CASRGGRRGAEAFF
TRBV19	16	.	TRBJ2-1	.	TGTGCCAGTAGGAAAAACGGGGGAAGCTCCTACAATGAGCAGTTCTTC	CASRKNGGSSYNEQFF
TRBV7-2	15	.	TRBJ2-5	TRBD2	TGTGCCAGCAGCCAACTAGCGGGTCCACAAGAGACCCAGTACTTC	CASSQLAGPQETQYF
TRBV14	14	.	TRBJ2-5	.	TGTGCCAGCAGCCGACTGGACTACCAAGAGACCCAGTACTTC	CASSRLDYQETQYF
TRBV4-3	16	.	TRBJ2-4	TRBD2	TGCGCCAGCAGCCAAGATCAGCTAGCGGGGAAGAACATTCAGTACTTC	CASSQDQLAGKNIQYF
TRBV6-5	13	once	TRBJ1-1	TRBD1	TGTGCCAGCAAGGAGGGGGCCTCGCCCCGAGCTTTCTTT	CASKEGASPRAFF
TRBV10-3	13	.	TRBJ1-2	TRBD1	TGTGCCATCAGTGAGGACAGGGGGCGGGGCTACACCTTC	CAISEDRGRGYTF
TRBV29-1	16	.	TRBJ1-3	TRBD1	TGCAGCGCCCTGAAGGGAGGGGGCTATGGGGTAAACACCATATATTTT	CSALKGGGYGVNTIYF
TRBV10-3	12	.	TRBJ2-7	.	TGTGCCATCAGGGAAGGGTTCAACGAGCAGTACTTC	CAIREGFNEQYF
TRBV7-8	16	.	TRBJ2-4	.	TGTGCCAGCAGCTTAGCGATCGGGATAGCCAAAAACATTCAGTACTTC	CASSLAIGIAKNIQYF
TRBV28	16	.	TRBJ1-5	.	TGTGCCAGCACTTGGGGAGGATTCAATAGCAATCAGCCCCAGCATTTT	CASTWGGFNSNQPQHF
TRBV27	15	.	TRBJ2-7	TRBD2	TGTGCCAGCAGTTTCGGCGCTAGCGGGAGCACCGAGCAGTACTTC	CASSFGASGSTEQYF
TRBV20-1	10	.	TRBJ1-4	.	TGCAGTGCCAAATCGCGGGGACTGTTTTTT	CSAKSRGLFF
TRBV18	15	once	TRBJ2-7	TRBD1	TGTGCCAGCTCACCACCCGGGACAGGCTCCTACGAGCAGTACTTC	CASSPPGTGSYEQYF
TRBV4-1	17	.	TRBJ2-2	TRBD2	TGCGCCAGCAGCCAAGGGGGCGGGGGATTGGCAACCGGGGAGCTGTTTTTT	CASSQGGGGLATGELFF
TRBV11-2	18	.	TRBJ1-1	.	TGTGCCAGCAGCCCTGGACCGGGACACAAGGATATGAACACTGAAGCTTTCTTT	CASSPGPGHKDMNTEAFF
TRBV4-3	15	.	TRBJ2-7	TRBD2	TGCGCCAGCAGCCAAGCCATTGGGGGGGCCTACGAGCAGTACTTC	CASSQAIGGAYEQYF
TRBV5-1	14	.	TRBJ1-4	TRBD1	TGCGCCAGCAGCTTGGGACAGGGTAATGAAAAACTGTTTTTT	CASSLGQGNEKLFF
TRBV28	13	.	TRBJ2-2	.	TGTGCCAGCAGGACAAAAAGGACCGGGGAGCTGTTTTTT	CASRTKRTGELFF
TRBV5-4	15	.	TRBJ2-7	.	TGTGCCAGCAGCTTGGACAGGGAAAGCTCCTACGAGCAGTACTTC	CASSLDRESSYEQYF
TRBV7-3	14	.	TRBJ2-1	.	TGTGCCAGCAGCTTATCTAGAGGGGACAATGAGCAGTTCTTC	CASSLSRGDNEQFF
TRBV25-1	13	.	TRBJ1-5	TRBD1	TGTGCCAGCAGGGGCCAGGGGGATCAGCCCCAGCATTTT	CASRGQGDQPQHF
TRBV19	13	.	TRBJ1-1	.	TGTGCCAGTAGTGGTTGGGCGAACACTGAAGCTTTCTTT	CASSGWANTEAFF
TRBV27	15	.	TRBJ1-5	TRBD1	TGTGCCAGCAGTCGAGGGGCGACAGGGAATCAGCCCCAGCATTTT	CASSRGATGNQPQHF
TRBV7-9	13	once	TRBJ2-7	.	TGTGCCAGCAGCTTGTTGGACGAGTCCGAGCAGTACTTC	CASSLLDESEQYF
TRBV6-6	13	.	TRBJ2-7	.	TGTGCCAGCAGTTACTCGGAGATCTACGAGCAGTACTTC	CASSYSEIYEQYF
TRBV6-5	15	.	TRBJ1-5	TRBD1	TGTGCCAGCAGCGTGACAGGGGTGAGCAATCAGCCCCAGCATTTT	CASSVTGVSNQPQHF
TRBV11-2	15	.	TRBJ2-7	.	TGTGCCAGCAGCTTGGCGGGATCAGCAAGCTACGAGCAGTACTTC	CASSLAGSASYEQYF
TRBV7-9	12	.	TRBJ1-1	.	TGTGCCAGCAGTTTAGGGGAGACTGAAGCTTTCTTT	CASSLGETEAFF
TRBV4-1	13	.	TRBJ1-5	.	TGCGCCAGCAGCCCCCAGGGAGTTCAGCCCCAGCATTTT	CASSPQGVQPQHF
TRBV7-3	15	.	TRBJ2-6	.	TGTGCCAGCAGCTTAGGACACTCTGGGGCCAACGTCCTGACTTTC	CASSLGHSGANVLTF
TRBV15	16	once	TRBJ1-3	.	TGTGCCACCAGCAGAGATTTGCCACGCTCTGGAAACACCATATATTTT	CATSRDLPRSGNTIYF
TRBV7-9	14	.	TRBJ2-1	.	TGTGCCAGCAGCTTAGAGGCACTAGTTAGTGAGCAGTTCTTC	CASSLEALVSEQFF
TRBV2	14	few	TRBJ1-1	.	TGTGCCAGCAAACGTGCGGGGGATGGCACTGAAGCTTTCTTT	CASKRAGDGTEAFF
TRBV7-3	13	.	TRBJ1-1	TRBD1	TGTGCCAGCAGAGACAGGGTGAACACTGAAGCTTTCTTT	CASRDRVNTEAFF
TRBV5-8	15	.	TRBJ2-5	.	TGTGCCAGCAGCTCGGCTCACCGGGCGACGAAGACCCAGTACTTC	CASSSAHRATKTQYF
TRBV14	14	.	TRBJ2-1	.	TGTGCCAGCAGCCGAGAAACTAGCATCAATGAGCAGTTCTTC	CASSRETSINEQFF
TRBV11-2	15	.	TRBJ1-1	TRBD1	TGTGCCAGCAGCCTAAGACAGGGTCGAGGGGCTGAAGCTTTCTTT	CASSLRQGRGAEAFF
TRBV2	15	.	TRBJ2-7	.	TGTGCCAGCAGTGACAGGGCCAGGGGATCGTCCGAGCAGTACTTC	CASSDRARGSSEQYF
TRBV6-1	11	.	TRBJ1-4	.	TGTGCCAGCAGCCTCAATGAAAAACTGTTTTTT	CASSLNEKLFF
TRBV11-2	16	.	TRBJ2-5	TRBD2	TGTGCCAGCAGCGCCACTAGCGGGGGGGCCAGAGAGACCCAGTACTTC	CASSATSGGARETQYF
TRBV4-1	15	.	TRBJ2-3	.	TGCGCCAGCAGCCAAGACGGGAGTAGAGGAGATACGCAGTATTTT	CASSQDGSRGDTQYF
TRBV19	15	.	TRBJ2-6	.	TGTGCCAGTAGTATAGACCCTGTTGAATCTAGCGTCCTGACTTTC	CASSIDPVESSVLTF
TRBV18	16	.	TRBJ2-1	TRBD1	TGTGCCAGCTCACTTACTTGGACAGGGGGTATCAATGAGCAGTTCTTC	CASSLTWTGGINEQFF